This entry lists 27 T cell receptor beta chains sequenced from one sample in a study of blood T cell repertoires in COVID-19. Here immunoSEQ multiplex PCR was the method, and the copy in TCRdb shows in-frame clones only, minus some. The table has about 160,000 clones, around nine tenths seen once; the top ten hold about 9.4%. What was sequenced was peripheral blood. The receptors shown here come from a woman aged 70-85 years with COVID-19, enrolled during active disease.

The chain has TRBV12-3 or TRBV12-4 and TRBJ1-3; perhaps TRBD1 as D (6 bases). V lost 5 bases, J lost 2 bases, and 7 bases lay in between. The CDR3 loop spans 13 amino acids. CDR3 sequence (DNA): TGTGCCAGCAGTACAGGGACTGGAAACACCATATATTTT. As protein: CASSTGTGNTIYF.

The sample holds one count of this clone. The chain employs TRBV6-5 and TRBJ1-6; tentative D call: TRBD1 (5 bases). Deletions cut 5 bases from V and 6 bases from J, with 11 bases between. The CDR3 is made up of 14 amino acids. The germline CDR1 and CDR2 sequences are MNHEY and SVGAGI. CDR3 sequence: CASSLPGRNSPLHF. CDR3 in DNA: TGTGCCAGCAGTCTACCAGGGCGTAATTCACCCCTCCACTTT.

This sequence joins TRBV6-5 and TRBJ1-2; D might be TRBD1 (5 bases). The CDR3 length is 14 residues. In germline, CDR1 is MNHEY, CDR2 SVGAGI. The V end was cut by 5 bases, the J end by 1 base, with 11 bases between. CDR3 bases: TGTGCCAGCAGTCGTCTAGGGGTTAACTATGGCTACACCTTC. This translates into CASSRLGVNYGYTF.

This clone is a singleton in its sample. The J gene is TRBJ2-1, the V gene TRBV2; D might be TRBD2 (6 bases). The CDR3 consists of 15 residues. Trimming removed 0 bases at V and 1 base at J, with 7 bases between. Germline lookup yields CDR1 SNHLY and CDR2 FYNNEI. DNA for the CDR3: TGTGCCAGCAGTGAAGCCCGGGGGTCCTACAATGAGCAGTTCTTC. It codes for CASSEARGSYNEQFF.

The chain recombines TRBV18 with TRBJ1-5; 7 bases are a match to TRBD1. The germline CDR1 and CDR2 sequences are KGHSH and LQKENI. V shed 2 bases, J shed 6 bases, and the junction held 7 bases outside the gene matches. The CDR3 contains 15 residues. This CDR3 reads CASSPSQGEIQPQHF. The CDR3 DNA is TGTGCCAGCTCACCATCCCAGGGGGAAATTCAGCCCCAGCATTTT.

This rearrangement joins TRBV7-3 to TRBJ2-1; D remains unclear. Trimming shortened V by 3 bases and J by 3 bases, and 12 bases separated the two germline ends. Germline CDR1 is SGHTA and CDR2 is FQGTGA. The CDR3 has 15 amino acids. The CDR3 region is CASSFSGSIYNEQFF. CDR3 nucleotide sequence: TGTGCCAGCAGCTTCTCTGGTAGTATCTACAATGAGCAGTTCTTC.

The chain has TRBV2 and TRBJ2-3; maybe TRBD1 (5 bases). The V gene's germline CDR1 is SNHLY and CDR2 FYNNEI. Deletions cut 6 bases from V and 0 bases from J, with 10 bases between. The CDR3 sequence is 14 residues long. CDR3 nucleotide sequence: TGTGCCAGCAGCGACAGTCTTAGCACAGATACGCAGTATTTT. It yields the protein CASSDSLSTDTQYF.

To note about this clone: Other DNA sequences in the same sample also yield this CDR3. The CDR3 here is CASSPGQGRYEQYF. CDR3 in DNA: TGTGCCAGCTCACCGGGACAGGGGCGGTACGAGCAGTACTTC. The chain links TRBV18 to TRBJ2-7; 10 nucleotides match TRBD1. This CDR3 has 14 residues. Looked up from germline, CDR1 is KGHSH and CDR2 is LQKENI. V lost 3 bases, J lost 4 bases, and 3 bases stayed unmatched.

The chain uses TRBV15 and TRBJ1-2; D uncertain. The CDR3 sequence is 15 residues long. V gave up 0 bases and J gave up 2 bases, with 10 bases separating them. Germline CDR1 is LNHNV and CDR2 is YYDKDF (reference sequence). CDR3 bases: TGTGCCACCAGCAGAGATCTTAACAGCAACTATGGCTACACCTTC. This codes for CATSRDLNSNYGYTF.

This chain links TRBV18 with TRBJ1-3; 8 positions match TRBD1. The CDR3 consists of 15 residues. Germline V gene lookup returns CDR1 KGHSH and CDR2 LQKENI. The junction had 8 bases not matched to a gene; V was cut back by 3 bases and J by 7 bases. CDR3 residues: CASSPSAQGANTIYF. The CDR3 DNA follows: TGTGCCAGCTCACCCTCGGCGCAGGGGGCGAACACCATATATTTT.

The chain employs TRBV28 and TRBJ2-7; D possibly corresponds to TRBD2 (5 bases). V was trimmed by 6 bases and J by 2 bases, leaving 5 bases between them. CDR1 MDHEN and CDR2 SYDVKM come from the germline V gene. The length of the CDR3 is 11 residues. DNA for the CDR3: TGTGCCAGCAGCGGGACCTACGAGCAGTACTTC. It specifies CASSGTYEQYF.

The rearrangement links TRBV29-1 to TRBJ1-1; 7 bases map to TRBD1. The length of the CDR3 is 10 residues. V lost 8 bases, J lost 7 bases, and 4 bases stayed unmatched. Germline V lookup: CDR1 SQVTM, CDR2 ANQGSEA. CDR3 nucleotide sequence: TGCAGCATAGGGGGCCTTGAAGCTTTCTTT. Translation: CSIGGLEAFF.

The V gene is TRBV28, the J gene TRBJ1-1; 8 bases match TRBD1. With V trimmed by 5 bases and J by 10 bases, 15 bases remained unmatched. The CDR3 contains 15 residues. CDR1 is MDHEN and CDR2 is SYDVKM in the germline V gene. CDR3 residues: CASSDSPGAGGVAFF. CDR3 DNA: TGTGCCAGCAGTGATTCACCTGGGGCAGGGGGCGTAGCTTTCTTT.

The chain joins TRBV11-2 to TRBJ2-5, with TRBD2 identical over 7 bases. The V segment lost 1 base and the J segment 2 bases; nucleotides outside the gene matches: 4. Germline CDR1 SGHAT, CDR2 FQNNGV. The CDR3 totals 15 residues. CDR3 loop: CASSLVAGVQETQYF. The DNA of the CDR3 is TGTGCCAGCAGCTTAGTTGCGGGAGTTCAAGAGACCCAGTACTTC.

The chain uses TRBV3-1 (or the pseudogene TRBV3-2) and TRBJ2-7, with 7 bases identical to TRBD1. The J segment lost 0 bases and the V segment lost 1 base, leaving 12 bases of the junction unmatched. Germline lookup yields CDR1 LGHDT and CDR2 YNNKEL (reference sequence). This CDR3 is 18 amino acids long. CDR3 protein: CASSQGPPLTGYSYEQYF. The DNA for the CDR3 is TGTGCCAGCAGCCAAGGGCCCCCTTTGACAGGGTACTCCTACGAGCAGTACTTC.

This rearrangement joins TRBV5-1 to TRBJ2-2; a possible D gene is TRBD1 (6 bases). Trimming stripped 1 base from V and 4 bases from J, with 17 bases between. The CDR3 contains 17 residues. CDR1 SGHRS and CDR2 YFSETQ come from the germline V gene. CDR3 protein: CASSLTTGNDGTGELFF. The CDR3 nucleotides read TGCGCCAGCAGCTTGACCACAGGGAACGATGGCACCGGGGAGCTGTTTTTT.

This clone was detected once. V usage is TRBV28 and J usage is TRBJ2-7, with 7 bases fitting TRBD1. Germline CDR1 reads MDHEN; CDR2 reads SYDVKM. Unmatched junction bases numbered 12, after V lost 5 bases and J lost 5 bases. This CDR3 is built from 15 residues. DNA of the CDR3: TGTGCCAGCAGTCCCCAGGTAGACAGGGTCCACGAGCAGTACTTC. Protein sequence: CASSPQVDRVHEQYF.

The gene calls are TRBV2 and TRBJ2-1; D perhaps matches TRBD1 (6 bases). Germline-derived CDR1 and CDR2 are SNHLY and FYNNEI. V was trimmed by 8 bases and J by 0 bases, leaving 11 bases between them. The CDR3 extends over 14 amino acids. The CDR3 DNA follows: TGTGCCAGCCAGGGGCCGAGCTCCTACAATGAGCAGTTCTTC. This gives the protein CASQGPSSYNEQFF.

The rearrangement uses TRBV7-8 and TRBJ1-6; possibly TRBD1 for D (5 bases). The CDR3 has 17 amino acids. Between the trimmed V and J ends, which lost 1 base and 7 bases, there was a span of 17 bases. Germline CDR1 is SGHVS and CDR2 is FQNEAQ. The DNA for the CDR3 is TGTGCCAGCAGCTTAGGAGCGCGGACACGGAGCAATTCACCCCTCCACTTT. Residues: CASSLGARTRSNSPLHF. Looking up the rest from reference TRBV7-8 and TRBJ1-6 gives the full variable domain: GAGVSQSPRYKVAKRGQDVALRCDPISGHVSLFWYQQALGQGPEFLTYFQNEAQLDKSGLPSDRFFAERPEGSVSTLKIQRTQQEDSAVYLCASSLGARTRSNSPLHFGNGTRLTVT.

The J gene is TRBJ1-6, the V gene TRBV2, with D maybe TRBD1 (5 bases). Germline V CDR1 and CDR2: SNHLY, FYNNEI. CDR3 size: 16 residues. The ends were cut back, 9 bases at V and 0 bases at J, with 15 bases in the middle. CDR3 sequence reads: CARRGGNSSYNSPLHF. The DNA for the CDR3 is TGTGCCAGAAGGGGAGGGAATAGCTCCTATAATTCACCCCTCCACTTT.

This rearrangement joins TRBV5-1 to TRBJ1-2; D gene ambiguous. The ends were cut back, 4 bases at V and 4 bases at J, with 11 bases in the middle. The CDR3 sequence is 13 residues long. Germline loops: CDR1 SGHRS, CDR2 YFSETQ. The DNA for the CDR3 is TGCGCCAGCAGCACCGGAGAGCGCTATGGCTACACCTTC. This sequence encodes CASSTGERYGYTF.

The genes are TRBV20-1 and TRBJ1-2, with 8 nucleotides matching TRBD1. The germline V gene encodes CDR1 DFQATT and CDR2 SNEGSKA (reference sequence). With 3 bases clipped from V and 6 bases from J, the junction kept 15 bases outside the gene matches. This CDR3 comprises 16 residues. The CDR3 loop reads CSASIPGAGGLNGYTF. In DNA form, the CDR3 reads TGCAGTGCTAGTATACCCGGGGCAGGGGGCTTAAATGGCTACACCTTC.

V is TRBV6-5 and J is TRBJ2-7; 8 bases are shared with TRBD2. Trimming took 2 bases from V and 2 from J; bases not matched to a gene: 5. The CDR3 runs 15 residues. CDR1 MNHEY and CDR2 SVGAGI come from the germline V gene. The CDR3 coding sequence is TGTGCCAGCAGTTACAGCGGGGGTTCCGCCTACGAGCAGTACTTC. Its protein is CASSYSGGSAYEQYF.

This clone has only a few counts. V usage is TRBV7-8 and J usage is TRBJ1-1; no clear D gene. V was trimmed by 5 bases and J by 8 bases, leaving 12 bases between them. The CDR3 has 12 residues. Germline loops: CDR1 SGHVS, CDR2 FQNEAQ. The CDR3 nucleotides are TGTGCCAGCAGCCCCATAGTTCTGGAAGCTTTCTTT. Its translation: CASSPIVLEAFF.

DNA of the CDR3: TGTGCCAGCAGTGAGTTCACCACGGGAAACAATGAGCAGTTCTTC. Translating gives CASSEFTTGNNEQFF. This chain uses TRBV2 with TRBJ2-1; D may be TRBD2 (5 bases). In germline, CDR1 is SNHLY, CDR2 FYNNEI. The V and J ends lost 3 bases and 5 bases respectively, with 14 bases between them. The CDR3 consists of 15 residues.

CDR3 sequence: CASSLERGGDTQYF. The CDR3, as DNA: TGTGCCAGCAGCTTAGAGCGGGGAGGTGATACGCAGTATTTT. The chain is built from TRBV7-9 and TRBJ2-3, with 7 bases lining up with TRBD2. V shed 1 base and J 6 bases; nucleotides not matched to a gene: 4. The CDR3 has 14 residues. Germline-derived CDR1 and CDR2 are SEHNR and FQNEAQ (reference sequence).

The chain employs TRBV18 and TRBJ2-2; 10 bases are shared with TRBD1. The trim removed 3 bases at V and 6 bases at J, leaving 7 bases unmatched. In germline, CDR1 is KGHSH, CDR2 LQKENI. This CDR3 region has 16 residues. In nucleotides, the CDR3 is TGTGCCAGCTCACCCTCGATCGACAGGGGGCCCGGGGAGCTGTTTTTT. This codes for CASSPSIDRGPGELFF.